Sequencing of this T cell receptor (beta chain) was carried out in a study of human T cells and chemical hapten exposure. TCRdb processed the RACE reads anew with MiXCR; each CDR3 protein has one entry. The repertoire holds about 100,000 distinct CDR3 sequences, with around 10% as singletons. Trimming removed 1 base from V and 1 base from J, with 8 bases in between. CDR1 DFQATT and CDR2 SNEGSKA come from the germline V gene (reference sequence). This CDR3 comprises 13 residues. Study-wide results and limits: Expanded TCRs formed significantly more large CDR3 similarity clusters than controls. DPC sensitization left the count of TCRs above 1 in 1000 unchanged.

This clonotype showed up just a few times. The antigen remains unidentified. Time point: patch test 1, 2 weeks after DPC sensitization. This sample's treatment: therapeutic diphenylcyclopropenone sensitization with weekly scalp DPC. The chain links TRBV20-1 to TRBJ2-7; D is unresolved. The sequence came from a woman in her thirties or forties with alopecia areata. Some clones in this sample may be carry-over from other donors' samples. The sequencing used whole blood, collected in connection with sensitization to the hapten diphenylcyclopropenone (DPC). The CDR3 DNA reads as TGCAGTGCTAGAGTCCGAACATCCTACGAGCAGTACTTC. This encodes CSARVRTSYEQYF.